Listed below are T cell receptor beta chains from one sample, sequenced in a study of T cell responses to AZD1222 COVID-19 vaccine. Clones were read by immunoSEQ multiplex PCR, and TCRdb kept only the in-frame ones, dropping some. The repertoire holds some 110,000 clones, more than 75% seen once, with over 3% in the top ten. The sample in question was peripheral blood, obtained 28 days after the second dose of the MenACWY control vaccine. The receptors were sampled from an adult who received the MenACWY meningococcal vaccine as a control. The conserved cysteine and the conserved F or W are not part of the CDR3 here. Fields, in order: V gene, CDR3 protein.

TRBV28	ASSTHPGIYTEAF
TRBV5-4	ASSGGLAGYYEQY
TRBV6-5	ASSYGRGSTDTQY
TRBV27	ASSYTFREQY
TRBV7-2	ASSSQGYTEAF
TRBV10-3	AISESGGVALH
TRBV19	ASSISGGRVDTQY
TRBV4-3	ASSQDVKTYEQY
TRBV11-2	ASSSGAGGAKSF
TRBV4-1	ASSRSGANEQY
TRBV27	ASSSSYEQY
TRBV4-3	ASSQDPWVSGGYT
TRBV29-1	SARLAGGPNEQF
TRBV4-3	ASSQALDYEQY
TRBV24-1	ATSRGGDYNEQF
TRBV3-1/TRBV3-2	ASSHRTGNYGYT
TRBV28	ASLPWKTSNEKLF
TRBV2	ASRPRPVNTEAF
TRBV4-2	ASSQTTAINEKLF
TRBV28	ASISRGLGEQY
TRBV6-5	ASGGGRAYEQY